The entry below describes one T cell receptor (beta chain). The CDR3 totals 14 residues. With 2 bases removed from V and 3 bases from J, the gap between germline ends came to 12 bases. CDR1 and CDR2 from the germline V gene are SGHDT and YYEEEE. This sample is drawn from a study of cytomegalovirus exposure and HLA in healthy donors. Profiled with immunoSEQ multiplex PCR; TCRdb holds only in-frame clones, not every one. The repertoire consists of some 250,000 clones, with around 89% occurring once and the leading ten covering roughly 0.4%. The V call is TRBV5-6, the J call TRBJ2-7, with D unresolved. Input material: PBMCs. This TCR derives from a young woman in good health and CMV-seronegative. The CDR3: CASSLGPEDYEQYV. The CDR3 DNA is TGTGCCAGCAGCTTAGGACCCGAGGACTACGAGCAGTACGTC.